The 14 T cell receptor beta chains reported below all come from one sample, sequenced in a study of cytomegalovirus exposure and HLA in healthy donors. Researchers ran the PCR with 60 Vbeta and 13 Jbeta primers. Produced via immunoSEQ multiplex PCR; TCRdb's table is partial and in-frame only. The sample has some 140,000 clones. Sequenced: PBMCs. The receptors originated from a woman in her 40s in good health and CMV-seronegative.

The V call is TRBV18, the J call TRBJ2-5; tentative D call: TRBD2 (5 bases). The V gene lost 4 bases and the J gene lost 4 bases, with 19 bases spanning the gap. From germline, CDR1 is KGHSH and CDR2 LQKENI. The CDR3 spans 16 residues. CDR3: CASSLNLDWLPETQYF. The CDR3 DNA sequence: TGTGCCAGCTCACTAAACTTGGACTGGCTTCCAGAGACCCAGTACTTC.

V and J are TRBV27 and TRBJ1-1; a weak D match, TRBD1 (6 bases). The CDR3 spans 13 residues. Trimming left V 6 bases short and J 5 bases short, with 13 bases between. The germline CDR1 and CDR2 sequences are MNHEY and SMNVEV (reference sequence). In DNA form, the CDR3 reads TGTGCCAGCAGGATACTAGGGGGAACTGAAGCTTTCTTT. Translation: CASRILGGTEAFF.

CDR3: CASTPDRVGDYGYTF. The CDR3 nucleotides are TGTGCCAGTACCCCTGACAGGGTAGGGGACTATGGCTACACCTTC. The genes are TRBV19 and TRBJ1-2; 7 positions agree with TRBD1. The CDR3 spans 15 residues. CDR1 and CDR2 (germline): LNHDA, SQIVND (reference sequence). V gave up 7 bases and J gave up 3 bases; unmatched junction bases: 11.

This chain joins TRBV15 and TRBJ2-2; the D is unclear. CDR3 length equals 12 residues. Germline-derived CDR1 and CDR2 are LNHNV and YYDKDF (reference sequence). Trimming cost V 0 bases and J 9 bases, with 5 bases left between them. The CDR3 region is CATSRDYRELFF. DNA for the CDR3: TGTGCCACCAGCAGAGATTACAGGGAGCTGTTTTTT. The full variable domain, completed using reference TRBV15 and TRBJ2-2, is DAMVIQNPRYQVTQFGKPVTLSCSQTLNHNVMYWYQQKSSQAPKLLFHYYDKDFNNEADTPDNFQSRRPNTSFCFLDIRSPGLGDTAMYLCATSRDYRELFFGEGSRLTVL.

The genes are TRBV4-1 and TRBJ1-1; D is perhaps TRBD1 (5 bases). This CDR3 contains 14 residues. Germline V gene data show CDR1 as MGHRA and CDR2 as YSYEKL. V was clipped by 1 base and J by 1 base, with 7 bases between them. The CDR3 DNA reads TGCGCCAGCAGCCAAGTTACAGGGAACACTGAAGCTTTCTTT. Translation gives CASSQVTGNTEAFF.

The V and J genes are TRBV11-3 and TRBJ2-2; 10 bases match TRBD2. Trimming took 5 bases from V and 2 from J; bases not matched to a gene: 5. The CDR3 sequence is 16 residues long. Germline V gene sequence: CDR1 SGHNT, CDR2 YENEEA. CDR3 coding DNA: TGTGCCAGCAGCCCCGAGCGGGGGGGCAACACCGGGGAGCTGTTTTTT. It is translated as CASSPERGGNTGELFF.

The chain has TRBV5-1 and TRBJ2-2, with 8 positions matching TRBD1. This CDR3 is built from 15 residues. Trimming at V came to 4 bases and at J to 1 base, leaving 3 bases not matched to a gene. Germline lookup yields CDR1 SGHRS and CDR2 YFSETQ. DNA of the CDR3: TGCGCCAGCAGCCGCGGGACAGGGAACACCGGGGAGCTGTTTTTT. The encoded protein is CASSRGTGNTGELFF.

The chain recombines TRBV7-3 with TRBJ2-1, with TRBD1 matching over 10 bases. The CDR3 length is 15 residues. The V and J ends lost 2 bases and 3 bases, in that order; junction bases with no gene match: 1. Germline values: CDR1 SGHTA, CDR2 FQGTGA. The chain's CDR3 is CASSLRTGGYNEQFF. The CDR3 DNA reads as TGTGCCAGCAGCTTACGGACAGGGGGCTACAATGAGCAGTTCTTC.

The chain couples TRBV27 to TRBJ2-6; D might be TRBD2 (5 bases). Looked up from germline, CDR1 is MNHEY and CDR2 is SMNVEV (reference sequence). V lost 0 bases, J lost 0 bases, and 18 bases lay in between. The CDR3 loop spans 20 amino acids. CDR3 coding DNA: TGTGCCAGCAGTTTATCCGACCCGGATCTCCTAGCCTCTGGGGCCAACGTCCTGACTTTC. Translated: CASSLSDPDLLASGANVLTF.

The V call is TRBV7-9, the J call TRBJ1-2, with 9 bases identical to TRBD1. The length of the CDR3 is 15 residues. Germline V gene data show CDR1 as SEHNR and CDR2 as FQNEAQ (reference sequence). The V gene end was trimmed by 5 bases and the J gene end by 8 bases; junction bases not matched to a gene: 12. CDR3 region: CASSPGGTGSLGYTF. As DNA, the CDR3 is TGTGCCAGCAGCCCAGGAGGGACAGGGTCTTTGGGCTACACCTTC. Full variable domain (outside the CDR3, taken from reference TRBV7-9 and TRBJ1-2): DTGVSQNPRHKITKRGQNVTFRCDPISEHNRLYWYRQTLGQGPEFLTYFQNEAQLEKSRLLSDRFSAERPKGSFSTLEIQRTEQGDSAMYLCASSPGGTGSLGYTFGSGTRLTVV.

This sequence joins TRBV6-1 and TRBJ2-7; D possibly corresponds to TRBD2 (6 bases). The germline V and J ends were trimmed by 3 bases and 3 bases, with 18 bases remaining between them. Germline values: CDR1 MNHNS, CDR2 SASEGT. The CDR3 runs to 16 residues. CDR3 nucleotide sequence: TGTGCCAGCAGTGAGGCTAGCGCCGAGCCTTTCTACGAGCAGTACTTC. It is translated as CASSEASAEPFYEQYF.

The genes are TRBV5-1 and TRBJ1-5; 7 nucleotides agree with TRBD1. This CDR3 region has 15 residues. Germline V gene data show CDR1 as SGHRS and CDR2 as YFSETQ. The J segment lost 5 bases and the V segment lost 0 bases, leaving 5 bases of the junction unmatched. The CDR3 sequence is CASSLGGRGDQPQHF. CDR3 sequence (DNA): TGCGCCAGCAGCTTGGGAGGCAGGGGGGATCAGCCCCAGCATTTT.

The J gene is TRBJ1-3, the V gene TRBV5-1; 7 nucleotides align to TRBD1. The V segment lost 4 bases and the J segment 4 bases; nucleotides outside the gene matches: 8. CDR1 is SGHRS, CDR2 YFSETQ, per germline. There are 15 residues in the CDR3. The CDR3 sequence: CASSREGGLGNTIYF. In DNA form, the CDR3 reads TGCGCCAGCAGCCGGGAAGGGGGCCTCGGAAACACCATATATTTT.

The chain recombines TRBV6-5 with TRBJ2-7; 11 bases align to TRBD2. The CDR3 has 16 amino acids. CDR1 and CDR2 from the germline V gene are MNHEY and SVGAGI. J was trimmed by 4 bases and V by 4 bases; bases with no gene match: 9. Here the CDR3 DNA reads TGTGCCAGCAGTTCCCTGACTAGCGGGGAGGGGTACGAGCAGTACTTC. This translates into CASSSLTSGEGYEQYF.